This T cell receptor (beta chain) was recorded in a study of CD4+ T cells in melanoma (dated by TCRdb to 2022 to 2024). Background on the whole study: The study investigated neoantigen-specific CD4+ T cells in human melanoma. Overall study results and their limits: Diverse differentiation states were reported to be shown by neoantigen-specific CD4+ T cells in melanoma. Neoantigen-specific CD4+ T cells were reported to be correlated with the function of CD8+ T cells, macrophages and B cells.

Donors were patients with melanoma. Counted from cysteine to phenylalanine, this CDR3 has 15 amino acids. The read is trimmed to its CDR3 DNA, 45 bases read in frame from base 1. From a lookup of the germline V gene, CDR1 and CDR2 are KGHSH and LQKENI. The trim is 2 bases for V and 1 base for J, with a gap of 8 bases between the germline ends. Library method: the immunoSEQ multiplex PCR assay. Entries here come from immuneACCESS through TCRdb and include only in-frame sequences with V and J called. Some clones fail to appear in such tables; in the studies checked, an unresolved V gene covers under half of the shortfall, and the cause of the remainder is unknown. The sample table shows roughly 15,000 clones, and around 69% are seen once. The ten largest clonotypes hold 10% to 15% of the sample. Comment on this clone: Its antigen has not been determined. No base quality information exists; no much larger clone differs at one position.

The origin of this receptor is a human donor with melanoma. The sample taken for sequencing was cells from a culture (not recorded whether cultured in vitro). Here the chain combines TRBV18 and TRBJ2-2; there is no confident call for the D gene. The DNA sequence is TGTGCCAGCTCACCAACGTCGAAGAACACCGGGGAGCTGTTTTTT. This translates into CASSPTSKNTGELFF.